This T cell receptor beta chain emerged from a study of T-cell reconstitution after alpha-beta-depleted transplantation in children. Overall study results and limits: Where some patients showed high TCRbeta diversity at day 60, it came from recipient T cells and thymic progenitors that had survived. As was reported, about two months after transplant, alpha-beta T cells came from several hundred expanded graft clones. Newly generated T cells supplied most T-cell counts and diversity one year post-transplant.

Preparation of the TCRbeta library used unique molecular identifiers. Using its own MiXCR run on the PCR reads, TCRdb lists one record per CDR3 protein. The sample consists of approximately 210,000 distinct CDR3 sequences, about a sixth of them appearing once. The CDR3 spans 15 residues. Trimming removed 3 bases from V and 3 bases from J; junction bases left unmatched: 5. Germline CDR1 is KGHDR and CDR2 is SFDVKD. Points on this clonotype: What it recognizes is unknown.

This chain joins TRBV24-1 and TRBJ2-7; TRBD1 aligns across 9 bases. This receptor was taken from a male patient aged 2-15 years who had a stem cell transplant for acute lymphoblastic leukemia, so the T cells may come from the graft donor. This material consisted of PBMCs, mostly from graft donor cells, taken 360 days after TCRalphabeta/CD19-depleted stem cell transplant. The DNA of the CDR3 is TGTGCCACCAGTGATCGGACAGGGGCTATCTACGAGCAGTACTTC. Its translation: CATSDRTGAIYEQYF.